The 25 T cell receptor beta chains below were found in one sample sequenced in a study of PD-L1 blockade in urothelial cancer. Sequenced by immunoSEQ multiplex PCR; TCRdb stores in-frame clones only, minus some. In the table there are roughly 20,000 clones, around 91% of which are singletons. The sequencing here drew on PBMCs, taken around atezolizumab (anti-PD-L1) treatment. All receptors derive from a woman aged 55-75 years with urothelial cancer.

The chain joins TRBV7-9 to TRBJ2-7; 7 positions agree with TRBD1. This CDR3 is 17 amino acids long. CDR1 and CDR2 from the germline V gene are SEHNR and FQNEAQ (reference sequence). With V trimmed by 2 bases and J by 5 bases, 15 bases remained unmatched. CDR3 loop: CASSLPRGDSKTNEQYF. The CDR3 DNA reads as TGTGCCAGCAGCTTACCGAGAGGGGACAGCAAAACAAACGAGCAGTACTTC.

The chain uses TRBV7-8 and TRBJ1-2, with a tentative D call TRBD1 (6 bases). V lost 5 bases and J 8 bases, leaving 24 bases between the germline ends. The CDR3 covers 16 residues. CDR1 is SGHVS and CDR2 is FQNEAQ in the germline V gene. In DNA form, the CDR3 reads TGTGCCAGCAGCCTTTTTACGGGGGGCCGGCTCCGAGGCTACACCTTC. Protein sequence: CASSLFTGGRLRGYTF.

This sequence joins TRBV7-2 and TRBJ2-5, with TRBD2 identical over 8 bases. The CDR3 runs to 14 residues. The germline V gene has CDR1 SGHTA and CDR2 FQGNSA. V was clipped by 5 bases and J by 14 bases; unmatched bases: 16. The CDR3 spells CASSPGLASSQSYF. In DNA form, the CDR3 reads TGTGCCAGCAGCCCAGGACTAGCCTCCAGTCAAAGTTACTTC.

The chain recombines TRBV4-3 with TRBJ2-1; maybe TRBD2 (6 bases). Germline V gives CDR1 LGHNA, CDR2 YSLEER. The CDR3 extends over 16 amino acids. V was cut by 1 base and J by 1 base, with 11 bases left in between. CDR3 amino acids: CASSQVLRGSYNEQFF. DNA of the CDR3: TGCGCCAGCAGCCAAGTGCTGCGGGGTTCCTACAATGAGCAGTTCTTC.

The rearrangement links TRBV30 to TRBJ1-1; D not resolved. Germline V lookup: CDR1 GTSNPN, CDR2 SVGIG (reference sequence). This CDR3 spans 12 amino acids. Between the trimmed V and J ends, which lost 8 bases and 3 bases, there was a span of 13 bases. CDR3 protein: CATTPDYTEAFF. Here the CDR3 DNA reads TGTGCCACCACGCCAGACTACACTGAAGCTTTCTTT.

The J gene is TRBJ2-1, the V gene TRBV9, with TRBD2 matching 8 bases. In germline, CDR1 is SGDLS, CDR2 YYNGEE. The CDR3 loop spans 20 amino acids. J was trimmed by 4 bases and V by 0 bases; bases with no gene match: 18. The chain's CDR3 is CASSVVSSGREAVGYNEQFF. For the CDR3, the DNA is TGTGCCAGCAGCGTAGTGAGTAGTGGGCGGGAGGCCGTGGGTTACAATGAGCAGTTCTTC.

V gene TRBV5-8 combines with J gene TRBJ2-5, with 8 bases lining up with TRBD1. With 5 bases clipped from V and 2 bases from J, the junction kept 5 bases outside the gene matches. This CDR3 comprises 14 residues. Germline V gives CDR1 SGHTS, CDR2 YDEGEE. The CDR3 DNA reads as TGTGCCAGCAGACGAGGGACAGGTCAAGAGACCCAGTACTTC. Its protein is CASRRGTGQETQYF.

The chain recombines TRBV19 with TRBJ2-4, with D perhaps TRBD1 (7 bases). The CDR3 runs 18 residues. Per the germline V gene, CDR1 is LNHDA and CDR2 is SQIVND (reference sequence). V lost 6 bases, J lost 0 bases, and 21 bases lay in between. Here the CDR3 reads CASSPQGGEAIAKNIQYF. In DNA, the CDR3 is TGTGCCAGTAGCCCGCAGGGGGGAGAGGCAATAGCCAAAAACATTCAGTACTTC.

This chain joins TRBV5-4 and TRBJ1-2; no clear D gene. The CDR3 has 13 residues. The germline V gene encodes CDR1 SGHNT and CDR2 YYREEE (reference sequence). V was pared by 0 bases and J by 4 bases, with 7 bases between. The CDR3 is CASSLGAVYGYTF. DNA of the CDR3: TGTGCCAGCAGCTTGGGGGCAGTCTATGGCTACACCTTC.

The rearrangement uses TRBV27 and TRBJ1-1; D possibly corresponds to TRBD1 (5 bases). This CDR3 is built from 12 residues. Germline lookup yields CDR1 MNHEY and CDR2 SMNVEV (reference sequence). Trimming cost V 3 bases and J 4 bases, with 6 bases left between them. The CDR3, as DNA: TGTGCCAGCAGTTTCCAGGGCACTGAAGCTTTCTTT. Translating gives CASSFQGTEAFF.

The gene calls are TRBV28 and TRBJ2-7; D is unclear. This CDR3 region has 14 residues. The V end was cut by 6 bases, the J end by 0 bases, with 12 bases between. Germline CDR1 MDHEN, CDR2 SYDVKM. CDR3: CASRPTTPSYEQYF. As DNA, the CDR3 is TGTGCCAGCAGGCCCACCACTCCCTCCTACGAGCAGTACTTC.

Regarding this clone: At one end the junction does not follow the germline gene, possibly because of a read error. The V gene is TRBV11-2, the J gene TRBJ2-1; 8 bases map to TRBD2. Germline lookup yields CDR1 SGHAT and CDR2 FQNNGV. This CDR3 comprises 14 residues. The CDR3 region is CASSLAGGPDEQFF. CDR3 in DNA: TGTGCCAGCAGCTTAGCGGGAGGGCCGGATGAACAGTTCTTC.

The chain links TRBV19 to TRBJ1-5; D unclear. The germline CDR1 and CDR2 sequences are LNHDA and SQIVND (reference sequence). Between the trimmed V and J ends, which lost 3 bases and 4 bases, there was a span of 7 bases. The CDR3 has 13 residues. CDR3 in amino acids: CASSIAGNQPQHF. The CDR3 nucleotides are TGTGCCAGTAGTATCGCGGGAAATCAGCCCCAGCATTTT.

The V and J genes are TRBV5-1 and TRBJ2-1; 9 nucleotides match TRBD2. The CDR3 has 16 amino acids. Germline V gene data show CDR1 as SGHRS and CDR2 as YFSETQ. V shed 0 bases, J shed 7 bases, and the junction held 8 bases outside the gene matches. Here the CDR3 DNA reads TGCGCCAGCAGCTTGGAGAGCGGGAGGAGTGTAAATGAGCAGTTCTTC. It yields the protein CASSLESGRSVNEQFF.

This clone was seen only once. The CDR3 sequence is CASSSRQGGYEQYF. CDR3 nucleotide sequence: TGTGCCAGCAGCTCCAGACAGGGTGGGTACGAGCAGTACTTC. The rearrangement uses TRBV7-2 and TRBJ2-7; 7 bases align to TRBD1. The CDR3 length is 14 residues. Per the germline V gene, CDR1 is SGHTA and CDR2 is FQGNSA. The J segment lost 4 bases and the V segment lost 4 bases, leaving 7 bases of the junction unmatched.

The genes are TRBV4-3 and TRBJ2-1; 11 positions match TRBD2. The J segment lost 4 bases and the V segment lost 0 bases, leaving 2 bases of the junction unmatched. CDR1 and CDR2 (germline): LGHNA, YSLEER. The CDR3 is 16 residues long. The CDR3 reads CASSQDPSGRYNEQFF. The CDR3 coding sequence is TGCGCCAGCAGCCAAGATCCTAGCGGGAGGTACAATGAGCAGTTCTTC.

The chain carries TRBV6-1 and TRBJ1-1, with no clear D. V lost 2 bases to trimming and J lost 3 bases, with 7 bases between them. From germline, CDR1 is MNHNS and CDR2 SASEGT. The CDR3 loop spans 13 amino acids. CDR3 sequence reads: CASSEQLYTEAFF. The CDR3 DNA reads as TGTGCCAGCAGTGAACAGTTATACACTGAAGCTTTCTTT.

The chain links TRBV28 to TRBJ2-7; D is possibly TRBD2 (5 bases). The CDR3 covers 12 residues. Germline CDR1 and CDR2: MDHEN and SYDVKM. With 8 bases removed from V and 6 bases from J, the gap between germline ends came to 14 bases. The CDR3 region has the DNA TGTGCCAGCCGGGAATCAGGATCCGAGCAGTACTTC. Its translation: CASRESGSEQYF.

The chain combines TRBV5-1 with TRBJ2-3; perhaps TRBD2 as D (5 bases). V was cut by 5 bases and J by 4 bases, with 23 bases left in between. This CDR3 spans 17 amino acids. Per the germline V gene, CDR1 is SGHRS and CDR2 is YFSETQ. CDR3 loop: CASSLQQTMDGADTQYF. The CDR3 nucleotides are TGCGCCAGCAGTTTACAACAAACCATGGACGGGGCAGATACGCAGTATTTT. The whole variable domain, remainder taken from reference TRBV5-1 and TRBJ2-3, is KAGVTQTPRYLIKTRGQQVTLSCSPISGHRSVSWYQQTPGQGLQFLFEYFSETQRNKGNFPGRFSGRQFSNSRSEMNVSTLELGDSALYLCASSLQQTMDGADTQYFGPGTRLTVL.

The chain carries TRBV28 and TRBJ2-7; 8 bases fit TRBD2. CDR1 is MDHEN and CDR2 is SYDVKM in the germline V gene. J gave up 5 bases and V 2 bases, and 26 bases lay outside the gene matches. CDR3 length equals 21 residues. CDR3 amino acids: CASSLNFLRTSGQTRRDEQYF. In DNA form, the CDR3 reads TGTGCCAGCAGTTTAAATTTTCTCCGCACTAGCGGCCAAACCAGGAGGGACGAGCAGTACTTC.

This chain connects TRBV7-2 to TRBJ1-1; D is ambiguous. Deletions cut 5 bases from V and 0 bases from J, with 10 bases between. The CDR3 runs to 14 residues. Germline CDR1 is SGHTA and CDR2 is FQGNSA. CDR3 loop: CASSRGLMNTEAFF. CDR3 nucleotide sequence: TGTGCCAGCAGCCGGGGTCTCATGAACACTGAAGCTTTCTTT.

V and J are TRBV7-2 and TRBJ2-1; D gene ambiguous. The germline V gene has CDR1 SGHTA and CDR2 FQGNSA. This CDR3 contains 17 residues. V was shortened by 0 bases and J by 4 bases, with 16 bases between the two germline ends. The CDR3 region has the DNA TGTGCCAGCAGCTTAGCCAAGCGTCTCTCCCTTTACAATGAGCAGTTCTTC. It codes for CASSLAKRLSLYNEQFF.

V usage is TRBV10-1 and J usage is TRBJ2-4; D is undetermined. This CDR3 has 15 amino acids. V gave up 2 bases and J gave up 4 bases, with 12 bases separating them. Germline assignment: CDR1 WNHNN and CDR2 SYGVQD (reference sequence). DNA of the CDR3: TGCGCCAGCAGTGAGGACTCGGGTACAAAAAACATTCAGTACTTC. Its translation: CASSEDSGTKNIQYF.

The rearrangement links TRBV4-1 to TRBJ2-7; 8 bases fit TRBD1. CDR1 and CDR2 from the germline V gene are MGHRA and YSYEKL. V shed 3 bases and J 9 bases; nucleotides not matched to a gene: 19. CDR3 size: 17 residues. The CDR3 sequence: CASSHAPGGRGDVPQYF. Here the CDR3 DNA reads TGCGCCAGCAGCCACGCTCCAGGGGGCAGGGGTGACGTGCCGCAGTACTTC.

V is TRBV25-1 and J is TRBJ2-7; 12 nucleotides align to TRBD1. Germline CDR1 reads MGHDK; CDR2 reads SYGVNS. CDR3 length: 15 residues. V shed 6 bases, J shed 5 bases, and the junction held 8 bases outside the gene matches. The CDR3 sequence is CASRNSGQGAHEQYF. The CDR3, as DNA: TGTGCCAGCAGGAACTCGGGACAGGGGGCTCACGAGCAGTACTTC.